The 20 T cell receptor beta chains below were found in one sample sequenced in a study of CD8+ T cells in alopecia areata. RNA was isolated and reverse transcribed to cDNA, the sequencing template. TCRdb's table, derived via immunoSEQ multiplex PCR, lists solely in-frame clones and lacks some. The repertoire consists of roughly 110,000 clones, none detected only once. The sample was lesional skin. These receptor sequences come from a C3H/HeJ mouse with alopecia areata. The mouse line has the MHC haplotype H2-k.

This clone came up a few times. Gene names and germline refer to mouse. The DNA ends 4 residues before the CDR3 does, and the rest of the CDR3 is filled in from the germline J gene. This sequence joins TRBV13-2 and TRBJ2-1; 9 bases align to TRBD1. With V trimmed by 7 bases and J by 1 base, 6 bases remained unmatched. CDR1 is NNHNN and CDR2 is SYGAGS in the germline V gene (reference sequence). This CDR3 is 15 amino acids long. The CDR3 is CASRSGTGNYAEQFF. Incomplete CDR3 DNA: TGTGCCAGCCGCTCCGGGACAGGGAACTATGCT.

In this sample, this clone turned up a few times. Here the gene names and germline are mouse. From the germline J gene comes the end of the CDR3, since the read stops 4 residues before it. The chain couples TRBV14 to TRBJ2-1, with TRBD2 matching over 13 bases. CDR1 and CDR2 from the germline V gene are SGHDT and FRDEAV. This CDR3 comprises 16 residues. The CDR3 loop reads CASSLKDWGGEAEQFF. The CDR3 DNA, read in part, is TGTGCCAGCAGTTTGAAGGACTGGGGGGGCGAGGCT.

This clone appeared a few times. Here the gene names and germline are mouse. The observed sequence ends 4 residues before the CDR3 terminus, with the missing tail filled in from the germline J gene. V and J are TRBV13-3 and TRBJ2-3, with a possible D match to TRBD1 (6 bases). The CDR3 contains 17 residues. V gave up 1 base and J gave up 0 bases, with 15 bases separating them. The V gene's germline CDR1 is NNHDY and CDR2 SYVADS. The part of the CDR3 DNA that was read is TGTGCCAGCAGTGATAGCGCGGGGACAACTAGTGCAGAA. This sequence encodes CASSDSAGTTSAE. The full CDR3 reads CASSDSAGTTSAETLYF.

This clone was seen a few times. TCRdb lists a protein that is different at residue 13 from the translated DNA; the protein given here uses the DNA translation. The gene symbols are mouse symbols. The CDR3 end is not reached by the read, which stops 3 residues before it; the germline J gene fills it in. The chain links TRBV1 to TRBJ1-6, with TRBD1 matching 9 bases. TRBJ1-6 is an open reading frame, and its role is uncertain. V was clipped by 3 bases and J by 5 bases; unmatched bases: 5. CDR1 NSQYPW and CDR2 LRSPGD come from the germline V gene (reference sequence). The CDR3 is 16 amino acids. Partial CDR3 DNA: TGCACCTGCAGTGCCACCCGGGACAGGGATAATTCGCCC. Translating gives CTCSATRDRDNSP. The complete CDR3 protein is CTCSATRDRDNSPLYF.

This clone showed up just a few times. Gene labels here are mouse ones. The read halts 4 residues ahead of the CDR3 end, with the missing end drawn from the germline J gene. V is TRBV29 and J is TRBJ2-5, with TRBD1 identical over 11 bases. The junction had 5 bases not matched to a gene; V was cut back by 2 bases and J by 1 base. The CDR3 has 17 residues. CDR1 is MSHET, CDR2 SYDVDS, per germline. The DNA read from the CDR3 is TGTGCTAGCAGTTTACCAGGACAGGGGGCTTACCAAGAC. The encoded protein is CASSLPGQGAYQD. The whole CDR3 is CASSLPGQGAYQDTQYF.

With regard to this clone: Genes and germline are mouse. From the germline J gene comes the end of the CDR3, since the read stops 4 residues before it. J is TRBJ1-1 and V is TRBV13-3, with 7 bases aligning to TRBD1. The CDR3 is 16 amino acids. Germline CDR1 and CDR2: NNHDY and SYVADS. After removal of 2 bases from V and 2 bases from J, the junction contained 9 bases not matched to a gene. The CDR3: CASSEPGGLDNTEVFF. CDR3 bases read: TGTGCCAGCAGTGAGCCAGGGGGGTTGGATAACACA.

This clone turned up a few times. Gene names follow the mouse nomenclature. The read ends 4 residues early relative to the CDR3; the germline J gene fills the gap. The sample holds other DNA sequences that translate to the same CDR3. The chain uses TRBV1 and TRBJ2-4; 11 bases match TRBD2. Germline CDR1 NSQYPW, CDR2 LRSPGD (reference sequence). This CDR3 spans 16 amino acids. The junction had 5 bases not matched to a gene; V was cut back by 3 bases and J by 3 bases. The CDR3 here is CTCSAGTGGGQNTLYF. The covered CDR3 bases are TGCACCTGCAGTGCCGGGACTGGGGGCGGGCAAAAC.

This clone was detected ten times or more. Each gene name is a mouse one. Sequencing ends 4 residues short of the CDR3 end; the germline J gene provides the rest. V and J are TRBV13-3 and TRBJ2-1; D gene unclear. Germline CDR1 and CDR2: NNHDY and SYVADS. V was pared by 2 bases and J by 0 bases, with 9 bases between. The CDR3 sequence is 15 residues long. The DNA read from the CDR3 is TGTGCCAGCAGTGAGTCGACAAATAACTATGCT. Translated, it gives CASSESTNNYA. The complete CDR3 sequence is CASSESTNNYAEQFF.

A few counts support this clone. Gene names and germline refer to mouse. The CDR3 end falls 4 residues outside the read, so it is completed with the germline J gene. The gene calls are TRBV13-3 and TRBJ2-3, with D possibly TRBD2 on 6 matching bases. The CDR3 is made up of 16 amino acids. V was trimmed by 0 bases and J by 0 bases, leaving 11 bases between them. Germline-derived CDR1 and CDR2 are NNHDY and SYVADS. Partial CDR3 DNA: TGTGCCAGCAGTGATGATGGGGGTTCTAGTGCAGAA. This translates into CASSDDGGSSAE. The CDR3, in full, reads CASSDDGGSSAETLYF.

This clone has just a few counts. Gene names denote mouse genes. The sequenced fragment ends 4 residues before the CDR3 boundary, so the rest is inferred from the germline J gene. This chain joins TRBV13-3 and TRBJ2-3; 8 nucleotides align to TRBD1. V lost 4 bases to trimming and J lost 2 bases; unmatched junction nucleotides: 6. Germline V gives CDR1 NNHDY, CDR2 SYVADS. The CDR3 is 15 amino acids. The CDR3 here is CASSPDRGVAETLYF. Partial CDR3 DNA: TGTGCCAGCAGTCCTGACAGGGGAGTTGCAGAA.

This clone came up a few times. Gene names and germline refer to mouse. The CDR3 goes on 4 residues after the read ends, and that part is filled in from the germline J gene. The genes are TRBV31 and TRBJ2-2; D gene ambiguous. From germline, CDR1 is GKSSPN and CDR2 SITVG. Trimming removed 0 bases from V and 4 bases from J, with 9 bases in between. The CDR3 length is 14 residues. CDR3 sequence reads: CAWSLEQFTGQLYF. CDR3 DNA, as far as it was read: TGTGCCTGGAGTCTAGAACAATTCACCGGG.

This clone has just a few counts. Gene names and germline match the mouse. The read ends 4 residues before the CDR3 terminus; that terminus is restored from the germline J gene. The J gene is TRBJ2-3, the V gene TRBV13-3; 8 nucleotides align to TRBD2. Germline CDR1 NNHDY, CDR2 SYVADS. The trim removed 0 bases at V and 3 bases at J, leaving 6 bases unmatched. This CDR3 is built from 16 residues. Here the CDR3 reads CASSDVGGARAETLYF. The part of the CDR3 DNA that was read is TGTGCCAGCAGTGATGTCGGGGGGGCGCGGGCAGAA.

This clone qualifies as medium-sized. The germline and genes are mouse ones. The DNA ends 4 residues before the CDR3 does, and the rest of the CDR3 is filled in from the germline J gene. J is TRBJ2-2 and V is TRBV13-3, with 10 nucleotides matching TRBD1. CDR1 and CDR2 (germline): NNHDY, SYVADS. Unmatched junction bases numbered 2, after V lost 0 bases and J lost 3 bases. The CDR3 runs to 16 residues. The sequenced part of the CDR3 DNA is TGTGCCAGCAGTGATGCAGGGACAGGGGACACCGGG. Protein product: CASSDAGTGDTG. The entire CDR3 is CASSDAGTGDTGQLYF.

In this sample, this clone turned up a few times. Gene names are mouse gene names. Read sequence stops 4 residues before the CDR3 end, and the germline J gene provides the missing end. The same CDR3 is also encoded by other DNA sequences in this sample. The chain recombines TRBV1 with TRBJ2-3; 8 positions match TRBD2. Germline V lookup: CDR1 NSQYPW, CDR2 LRSPGD (reference sequence). The CDR3 spans 16 residues. With 3 bases clipped from V and 0 bases from J, the junction kept 5 bases outside the gene matches. This chain's CDR3 is CTCSALGGPSAETLYF. Incomplete CDR3 DNA: TGCACCTGCAGTGCCCTGGGGGGTCCTAGTGCAGAA. The complete variable domain, with remaining parts taken from reference TRBV1 and TRBJ2-3, reads VTLLEQNPRWRLVPRGQAVNLRCILKNSQYPWMSWYQQDLQKQLQWLFTLRSPGDKEVKSLPGADYLATRVTDTELRLQVANMSQGRTLYCTCSALGGPSAETLYFGSGTRLTVL.

As for this clone: The listed genes are named as in mouse. The CDR3 end is not reached by the read, which stops 4 residues before it; the germline J gene fills it in. The chain recombines TRBV13-3 with TRBJ2-2; weak D call: TRBD1 (5 bases). Germline CDR1 is NNHDY and CDR2 is SYVADS. With 5 bases removed from V and 4 bases from J, the gap between germline ends came to 9 bases. This CDR3 is 13 amino acids long. This CDR3 is CASSQGGTGQLYF. The sequenced CDR3 bases are TGTGCCAGCAGCCAGGGTGGCACCGGG.

This clone occurred a few times. Genes and germline are mouse. The CDR3 reads CASGDDTGVLYEQYF. The covered CDR3 bases are TGTGCCAGCGGTGATGACACTGGGGTCCTTTAT. The chain links TRBV13-2 to TRBJ2-7; 7 bases agree with TRBD2. The read finishes 4 residues shy of the CDR3 end, and the germline J gene is used to complete it. Germline V gives CDR1 NNHNN, CDR2 SYGAGS (reference sequence). The CDR3 has 15 amino acids.

This clone was observed a few times. Gene names refer to mouse genes. The read falls 4 residues short of the CDR3 end, and the missing part is taken from the germline J gene. The chain links TRBV13-3 to TRBJ2-1; 13 bases agree with TRBD2. This CDR3 region has 17 residues. V dropped 4 bases and J dropped 0; count of bases not matched to a gene: 4. Germline V lookup: CDR1 NNHDY, CDR2 SYVADS. CDR3 sequence reads: CASSTGLGGDNYAEQFF. The CDR3 bases that were read are TGTGCCAGCAGTACGGGACTGGGGGGGGATAACTATGCT.

On this clone itself: These gene names are mouse names. The CDR3 end falls 4 residues outside the read, so it is completed with the germline J gene. This chain uses TRBV19 with TRBJ2-1, with D possibly TRBD1 on 6 matching bases. The CDR3 runs to 16 residues. Germline CDR1 FNHDT, CDR2 SITEND (reference sequence). V was clipped by 4 bases and J by 1 base, with 15 bases between them. The CDR3 is CASSRPGTKNYAEQFF. Partial CDR3 DNA: TGTGCCAGCAGTCGCCCCGGGACAAAAAACTATGCT.

Notes on this clone: Genes and germline are mouse. The read terminates 4 residues ahead of where the CDR3 ends, so the germline J gene completes it. The V and J genes are TRBV12-2 and TRBJ2-7; the match to TRBD1 covers 10 bases. With V trimmed by 0 bases and J by 3 bases, 1 base remained unmatched. CDR1 and CDR2 (germline): SGHLS, HYDKME. This CDR3 is 14 amino acids long. This CDR3 is CASSLGTGVYEQYF. The CDR3 DNA, read in part, is TGTGCCAGCTCTCTCGGGACAGGGGTCTAT.

Regarding this clone: Mouse names are used for the genes. The read ends 4 residues before the CDR3 terminus; that terminus is restored from the germline J gene. The chain joins TRBV13-3 to TRBJ2-5, with 9 bases identical to TRBD2. The junction had 6 bases not matched to a gene; V was cut back by 0 bases and J by 1 base. The V gene's germline CDR1 is NNHDY and CDR2 SYVADS. CDR3 length: 17 residues. The CDR3 sequence is CASSDADWGEDQDTQYF. CDR3 DNA, as far as it was read: TGTGCCAGCAGTGATGCGGACTGGGGCGAGGACCAAGAC.